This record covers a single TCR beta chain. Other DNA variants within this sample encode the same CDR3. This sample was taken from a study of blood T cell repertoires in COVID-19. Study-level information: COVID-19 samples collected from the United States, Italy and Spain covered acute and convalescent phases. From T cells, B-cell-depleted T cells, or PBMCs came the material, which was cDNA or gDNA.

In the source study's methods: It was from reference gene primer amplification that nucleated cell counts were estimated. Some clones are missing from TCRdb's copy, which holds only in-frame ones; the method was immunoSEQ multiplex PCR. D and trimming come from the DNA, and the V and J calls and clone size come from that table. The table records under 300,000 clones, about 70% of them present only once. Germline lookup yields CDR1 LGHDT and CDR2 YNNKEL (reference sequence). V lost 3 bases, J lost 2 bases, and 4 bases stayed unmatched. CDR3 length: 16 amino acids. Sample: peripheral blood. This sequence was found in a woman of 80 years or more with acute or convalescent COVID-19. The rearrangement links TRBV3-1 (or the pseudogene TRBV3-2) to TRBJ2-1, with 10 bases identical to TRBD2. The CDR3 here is CASSHLAGGAYNEQFF. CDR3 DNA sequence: TGTGCCAGCAGCCATTTAGCGGGAGGCGCCTACAATGAGCAGTTCTTC.